Presented here are 13 T cell receptor beta chains from one specimen sequenced in a study of blood T cell repertoires in COVID-19. Sequencing used immunoSEQ multiplex PCR; TCRdb keeps in-frame clones, though not all of them. The data contain under 140,000 clones, around 79% of them singletons. The specimen sequenced was peripheral blood. The receptors were sampled from a woman older than 75 with active or convalescent COVID-19.

The rearrangement uses TRBV6-2 or TRBV6-3 and TRBJ2-2, with 7 nucleotides matching TRBD2. This CDR3 spans 18 amino acids. Trimming removed 0 bases from V and 3 bases from J; junction bases left unmatched: 10. The germline V gene encodes CDR1 MNHEY and CDR2 SVGEGT. Here the CDR3 DNA reads TGTGCCAGCAGTTACTCGACCTCCGGGAGGAAGCACACCGGGGAGCTGTTTTTT. Translated: CASSYSTSGRKHTGELFF.

The rearrangement links TRBV4-2 to TRBJ2-7, with 8 bases lining up with TRBD2. The germline CDR1 and CDR2 sequences are LGHNA and YNFKEQ. This CDR3 is 16 amino acids long. V lost 4 bases, J lost 2 bases, and 10 bases stayed unmatched. CDR3 region: CASSRYQTGGPYEQYF. CDR3 DNA sequence: TGTGCCAGCAGCCGGTACCAAACGGGAGGGCCCTACGAGCAGTACTTC.

This chain connects TRBV5-6 to TRBJ1-3, with D hard to call. CDR3 size: 12 residues. The V and J ends lost 5 bases and 2 bases respectively, with 5 bases between them. Germline V gene lookup returns CDR1 SGHDT and CDR2 YYEEEE. CDR3 sequence (DNA): TGTGCCAGCAGTTTAACTGGAAACACCATATATTTT. Translated, it gives CASSLTGNTIYF.

V gene TRBV9 combines with J gene TRBJ2-7; TRBD2 matches 9 bases. The CDR3 contains 15 residues. Germline trimming cut 0 bases from V and 2 bases from J; bases unmatched to any gene: 3. Germline-derived CDR1 and CDR2 are SGDLS and YYNGEE. CDR3 region: CASSVGLAGTYEQYF. The DNA for the CDR3 is TGTGCCAGCAGCGTAGGTCTAGCGGGGACCTACGAGCAGTACTTC.

The genes are TRBV7-2 and TRBJ1-1; D unresolved. Trimming left V 1 base short and J 0 bases short, with 9 bases between. CDR3 length equals 15 residues. Germline loops: CDR1 SGHTA, CDR2 FQGNSA. CDR3 sequence reads: CASSLVLGMNTEAFF. The DNA of the CDR3 is TGTGCCAGCAGCTTAGTTCTGGGCATGAACACTGAAGCTTTCTTT.

This clone was seen more than once but under ten times. No conserved phenylalanine or tryptophan ends this CDR3, so it is likely a read error. The DNA is left out, because the CDR3 cannot be placed on it with certainty; the CDR3 is given as TCRdb lists it. The chain employs TRBV5-4 and TRBJ2-4; TRBD2, the table's D call, was not compared with the DNA. Germline loops: CDR1 SGHNT, CDR2 YYREEE (reference sequence). Inclusive of both ends, the CDR3 amounts to 14 amino acids. CDR3 in amino acids: CASSPGASGEPTPL.

The chain uses TRBV24-1 and TRBJ2-2; 14 bases are shared with TRBD2. The CDR3 contains 17 residues. J lost 7 bases, V lost 4 bases, and 7 bases had no gene match. CDR1 KGHDR and CDR2 SFDVKD come from the germline V gene. CDR3 loop: CATSDRGTSGSIGELFF. The CDR3 bases are TGTGCCACCAGTGACCGAGGGACTAGCGGGAGTATCGGGGAGCTGTTTTTT.

The chain links TRBV5-1 to TRBJ1-2; D not certain. V was pared by 1 base and J by 2 bases, with 9 bases between. Germline CDR1 is SGHRS and CDR2 is YFSETQ. This CDR3 comprises 14 residues. CDR3 residues: CASSLLTVNYGYTF. DNA for the CDR3: TGCGCCAGCAGCTTGTTAACAGTCAACTATGGCTACACCTTC.

The rearrangement links TRBV4-1 to TRBJ1-6; 7 bases line up with TRBD1. The germline gives CDR1 MGHRA, CDR2 YSYEKL. Germline trimming cut 2 bases from V and 9 bases from J; bases unmatched to any gene: 10. The CDR3 extends over 16 amino acids. The CDR3 DNA reads TGCGCCAGCAGCCAAAACGTACAGGGGATCGGTTCACCCCTCCACTTT. It yields the protein CASSQNVQGIGSPLHF.

The chain links TRBV28 to TRBJ2-7, with D possibly matching TRBD2 (6 bases). V was clipped by 8 bases and J by 6 bases, with 23 bases between them. The CDR3 is 15 amino acids. Looked up from germline, CDR1 is MDHEN and CDR2 is SYDVKM. CDR3 sequence: CASSFLTGSGSEQYF. The CDR3 coding sequence is TGTGCCAGCTCCTTTTTAACGGGGTCCGGGAGCGAGCAGTACTTC.

The chain carries TRBV5-1 and TRBJ2-2; D perhaps matches TRBD2 (6 bases). CDR3 length: 15 amino acids. Trimming took off 4 bases at V and 2 bases at J, with 12 bases between the two ends. Per the germline V gene, CDR1 is SGHRS and CDR2 is YFSETQ. The CDR3 bases are TGCGCCAGCAGCACTCTAGCGCCCAACACCGGGGAGCTGTTTTTT. Translated, it gives CASSTLAPNTGELFF. The full variable domain, in which reference TRBV5-1 and TRBJ2-2 provide the parts outside the CDR3, is KAGVTQTPRYLIKTRGQQVTLSCSPISGHRSVSWYQQTPGQGLQFLFEYFSETQRNKGNFPGRFSGRQFSNSRSEMNVSTLELGDSALYLCASSTLAPNTGELFFGEGSRLTVL.

This chain links TRBV9 with TRBJ2-1; 11 nucleotides align to TRBD1. The trim removed 0 bases at V and 7 bases at J, leaving 3 bases unmatched. The CDR3 consists of 15 residues. Germline V gene sequence: CDR1 SGDLS, CDR2 YYNGEE. CDR3 in DNA: TGTGCCAGCAGCGTAGCGGGACAGGGGGAGAATGAGCAGTTCTTC. This sequence encodes CASSVAGQGENEQFF. The variable domain in full, completed from reference TRBV9 and TRBJ2-1, reads DSGVTQTPKHLITATGQRVTLRCSPRSGDLSVYWYQQSLDQGLQFLIQYYNGEERAKGNILERFSAQQFPDLHSELNLSSLELGDSALYFCASSVAGQGENEQFFGPGTRLTVL.

This sequence joins TRBV7-8 and TRBJ2-7; 9 bases fit TRBD2. The CDR3 has 15 amino acids. After removal of 5 bases from V and 5 bases from J, the junction contained 10 bases not matched to a gene. Germline-derived CDR1 and CDR2 are SGHVS and FQNEAQ. This CDR3 reads CASSILAGVVDEQYF. In nucleotides, the CDR3 is TGTGCCAGCAGCATCTTAGCGGGAGTTGTAGACGAGCAGTACTTC.